A selection of T cell receptor beta chains follows, all from one sample in a study of blood T cell repertoires in COVID-19. TCRdb keeps only in-frame clones here, not all; method: immunoSEQ multiplex PCR. The table has a few hundred thousand clones, about 85% seen once. Sequenced: peripheral blood. The receptors here all came from a human donor with COVID-19, enrolled during active disease. The donor label of this sample is uncertain. CDR3s include the opening cysteine and the closing phenylalanine or tryptophan. Each record gives: V gene, J gene, clone size, D gene, CDR3 DNA, CDR3 protein. D genes are given only for firm matches. Clone size is given for some rows only: seen once, a few or many times, or a class if the clone is expanded.

>TRBV6-1|TRBJ1-2|.|.
TGTGCCAGCAGTGAAATTAGCGTAGTGAGGGGCTACACCTTC
CASSEISVVRGYTF
>TRBV2|TRBJ2-3|few|TRBD2
TGTGCCAGCAGGTCCCTAGCGGGATTTGAGGATACGCAGTATTTT
CASRSLAGFEDTQYF
>TRBV13|TRBJ2-7|few|TRBD1
TGTGCCAGCAGCTTAGGGGGGACAGGGGGCGAGCAGTACTTC
CASSLGGTGGEQYF
>TRBV9|TRBJ2-3|.|.
TGTGCCAGCAGCGCGGGGGATACGCAGTATTTT
CASSAGDTQYF
>TRBV13|TRBJ2-3|.|.
TGTGCCAGCAGCTTAGTTGGGAGTACGCAGTATTTT
CASSLVGSTQYF
>TRBV5-1|TRBJ1-6|.|.
TGCGCCAGCAGCGGTCGGAGAGGGCTAGATAATTCACCCCTCCACTTT
CASSGRRGLDNSPLHF
>TRBV24-1|TRBJ2-7|.|.
TGTGCCACCGAGACCCTAACCAGGGGAGCAAGGTACGAGCAGTACTTC
CATETLTRGARYEQYF
>TRBV20-1|TRBJ2-5|.|.
TGCAGTGCTAGTACCCCAGGGAACCCACAAGAGACCCAGTACTTC
CSASTPGNPQETQYF
>TRBV7-9|TRBJ1-5|.|.
TGTGCCAGCAGCCCGGACTTCGGTCAGCCCCAGCATTTT
CASSPDFGQPQHF
>TRBV5-8|TRBJ1-2|.|.
TGTGCCAGCAGCTCACGGGGATATGGCTACACCTTC
CASSSRGYGYTF
>TRBV4-1|TRBJ2-1|.|.
TGCGCCAGCAGCCAACCACTGGAACGGGATGGGCAGTTCTTC
CASSQPLERDGQFF
>TRBV9|TRBJ2-1|.|TRBD2
TGTGCCAGCAGCGCAGAGATAGCGGGAGGGGCAAATGAGCAGTTCTTC
CASSAEIAGGANEQFF
>TRBV19|TRBJ2-4|.|.
TGTGCCAGTACGCTAGATAGGCGGGACGAAAACATTCAGTACTTC
CASTLDRRDENIQYF
>TRBV7-3|TRBJ2-2|few|TRBD1
TGTGCCAGCAGCTTACAACAGGGGGCCCCCGGGGAGCTGTTTTTT
CASSLQQGAPGELFF
>TRBV5-1|TRBJ2-2|once|.
TGCGCCAGCAGCTCCGCGGGACGGTACGACACCGGGGAGCTGTTTTTT
CASSSAGRYDTGELFF
>TRBV9|TRBJ2-5|.|.
TGTGCCAGCAGCCCGAGGGGGAGCTCTGAGGAGACCCAGTACTTC
CASSPRGSSEETQYF
>TRBV9|TRBJ1-4|.|TRBD1
TGTGCCAGCAGCGTAGTCTCAGGGGGGCGTGAAAAACTGTTTTTT
CASSVVSGGREKLFF
>TRBV30|TRBJ1-4|.|TRBD1
TGTGCCTGGAGTAGGGGGCTAGCTAATGAAAAACTGTTTTTT
CAWSRGLANEKLFF
>TRBV24-1|TRBJ2-2|.|.
TGTGCCACCAGTGACGGGGGGCGGGAGTACACCGGGGAGCTGTTTTTT
CATSDGGREYTGELFF
>TRBV19|TRBJ2-7|.|.
TGTGCCAGTAGACCGCCTATCGGCGAGCAGTACTTC
CASRPPIGEQYF
>TRBV7-3|TRBJ2-3|.|TRBD1
TGTGCCAGCAGCTCCTCGACAGGGGTGACAGATACGCAGTATTTT
CASSSSTGVTDTQYF
>TRBV15|TRBJ1-2|.|.
TGTGCCACCAGCAGAGAGCGCGGTGTTGCTGGCTACACCTTC
CATSRERGVAGYTF
>TRBV5-1|TRBJ2-2|once|TRBD2
TGCGCCAGCAGCTTGGGGGTAGCGGGGCCGGGAAACACCGGGGAGCTGTTTTTT
CASSLGVAGPGNTGELFF
>TRBV19|TRBJ2-3|.|TRBD2
TGTGCCAGTAGAACTTATAGCGGGAGGGAACCAGATACGCAGTATTTT
CASRTYSGREPDTQYF
>TRBV11-3|TRBJ1-2|few|.
TGTGCCAGCAGCTTGAGAGGGACTCGCTATGGCGGCTACACCTTC
CASSLRGTRYGGYTF
>TRBV6-5|TRBJ2-1|.|TRBD1
TGTGCCAGCAGCGTAGACAGGGGGCAGAGCCAGTTCTTC
CASSVDRGQSQFF
>TRBV10-3|TRBJ2-2|.|.
TGTGCCATCAAGGAGGGGCTAATAACCGGGGAGCTGTTTTTT
CAIKEGLITGELFF
>TRBV18|TRBJ2-7|.|TRBD2
TGTGCCAGCTCGACTAGCGGGACGGACGAGCAGTACTTC
CASSTSGTDEQYF
>TRBV28|TRBJ1-5|.|.
TGTGCCAGCAGTACCCGACAGGCGTTCAATCAGCCCCAGCATTTT
CASSTRQAFNQPQHF
>TRBV28|TRBJ1-2|.|TRBD1
TGTGCCAGCAGTCTACAGGGGAGCTATGGCTACACCTTC
CASSLQGSYGYTF
>TRBV7-8|TRBJ1-2|.|TRBD1
TGTGCCAGCAGCTCGCGGACAGGGGGCGAGGGCTACACCTTC
CASSSRTGGEGYTF
>TRBV10-2|TRBJ1-3|few|.
TGCGCCAGCAGTACAGGGAACTCTGGAAACACCATATATTTT
CASSTGNSGNTIYF
>TRBV30|TRBJ1-2|.|TRBD1
TGTGCCTGGAGGACAGGGGGCCAGAGTGGCTACACCTTC
CAWRTGGQSGYTF
>TRBV6-5|TRBJ2-7|.|.
TGTGCCAGCAGTTTCAGGGTAAACTCCTACGAGCAGTACTTC
CASSFRVNSYEQYF
>TRBV6-5|TRBJ2-5|.|.
TGTGCCAGCGGTAGGGCGGGAGAGACCCAGTACTTC
CASGRAGETQYF
>TRBV15|TRBJ2-7|.|.
TGTGCCACCAGCAGAGACCCGGTCTACGAGCAGTACTTC
CATSRDPVYEQYF
>TRBV9|TRBJ2-1|few|.
TGTGCCAGCAGCGTTGTGGCGGGACCTTACAATGAGCAGTTCTTC
CASSVVAGPYNEQFF
>TRBV7-3|TRBJ2-1|.|.
TGTGCCAGCAGGCTGGGGGGTGGCCGCTACAATGAGCAGTTCTTC
CASRLGGGRYNEQFF
>TRBV29-1|TRBJ1-1|.|.
TGCAGCGTCGCCGGGGGTGACGGTACTGAAGCTTTCTTT
CSVAGGDGTEAFF
>TRBV19|TRBJ2-7|.|.
TGTGCCAGTAGTATAGGGCCGGGCTCCTACGAGCAGTACTTC
CASSIGPGSYEQYF
>TRBV10-3|TRBJ1-1|once|.
TGTGCCATCGGGGGCATGGACACTGAAGCTTTCTTT
CAIGGMDTEAFF
>TRBV7-2|TRBJ1-1|.|TRBD1
TGTGCCAGCAGCTTAGCGCTGCAGGGACAGGCCTCGAGAGCTTTCTTT
CASSLALQGQASRAFF
>TRBV4-1|TRBJ1-6|.|.
TGCGCCAGCAGCCAGATTAACCTCATCGGGGTAGGGAATTCACCCCTCCACTTT
CASSQINLIGVGNSPLHF
>TRBV6-1|TRBJ2-6|.|TRBD1
TGTGCCAGCAGTGAAGATTTCGCAGGGGGTGCTGGGGCCAACGTCCTGACTTTC
CASSEDFAGGAGANVLTF
>TRBV19|TRBJ1-1|.|.
TGTGCCAGTAGCGGACACAGGAACACTGAAGCTTTCTTT
CASSGHRNTEAFF
>TRBV19|TRBJ2-3|.|TRBD2
TGTGCCAGTAGCAAATGGCGGGAGGGCCCAGATACGCAGTATTTT
CASSKWREGPDTQYF
>TRBV6-2/TRBV6-3|TRBJ2-2|.|TRBD1
TGTGCCAGCAGTTCCCTTCGACAGGGGACGAACACCGGGGAGCTGTTTTTT
CASSSLRQGTNTGELFF
>TRBV5-1|TRBJ2-7|.|.
TGCGCCAGCAGCCCAACCTACGAGCAGTACTTC
CASSPTYEQYF
>TRBV7-6|TRBJ2-1|.|.
TGTGCCAGCAGCCCTGGGACAGAGCAGTTCTTC
CASSPGTEQFF
>TRBV5-1|TRBJ2-7|.|.
TGCGCCAGCAGCACTTACAGGGAGAATCCCTACGAGCAGTACTTC
CASSTYRENPYEQYF
>TRBV5-1|TRBJ1-5|.|TRBD1
TGCGCCAGCACCGGGACAGCTCAGCCCCAGCATTTT
CASTGTAQPQHF
>TRBV11-2|TRBJ1-2|.|.
TGTGCCAGCAGCTTAGCTAGAGCTACTAACTATGGCTACACCTTC
CASSLARATNYGYTF
>TRBV11-3|TRBJ2-3|.|.
TGTGCCAGCAGCTTACTTTCTAGCACAGATACGCAGTATTTT
CASSLLSSTDTQYF
>TRBV7-6|TRBJ1-5|.|.
TGTGCCAGCAGCTTAGTCGGTCAGCCCCAGCATTTT
CASSLVGQPQHF